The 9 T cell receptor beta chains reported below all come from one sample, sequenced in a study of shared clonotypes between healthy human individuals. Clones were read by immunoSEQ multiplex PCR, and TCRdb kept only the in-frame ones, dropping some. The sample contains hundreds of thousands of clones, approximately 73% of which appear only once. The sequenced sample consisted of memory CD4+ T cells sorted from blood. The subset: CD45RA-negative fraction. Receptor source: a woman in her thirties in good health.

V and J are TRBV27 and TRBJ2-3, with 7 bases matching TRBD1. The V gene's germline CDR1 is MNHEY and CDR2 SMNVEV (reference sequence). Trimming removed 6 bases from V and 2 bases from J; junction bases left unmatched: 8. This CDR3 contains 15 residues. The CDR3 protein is CASSPDRDHTDTQYF. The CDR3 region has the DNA TGTGCCAGCAGCCCTGACAGGGACCACACAGATACGCAGTATTTT.

CDR3 DNA: TGCGCCAGCAGCCAAGCCCCAGCGGGAGGGCATAGTGAGCAGTTCTTC. Amino acids: CASSQAPAGGHSEQFF. J is TRBJ2-1 and V is TRBV4-1; 10 bases match TRBD2. In germline, CDR1 is MGHRA, CDR2 YSYEKL. There are 16 residues in the CDR3. V lost 1 base and J lost 9; bases outside the gene matches: 9.

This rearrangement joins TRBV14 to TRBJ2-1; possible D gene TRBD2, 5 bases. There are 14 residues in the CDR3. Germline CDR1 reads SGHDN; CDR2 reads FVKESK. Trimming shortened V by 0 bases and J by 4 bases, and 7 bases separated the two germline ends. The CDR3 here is CASSQEGEYNEQFF. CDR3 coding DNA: TGTGCCAGCAGCCAAGAGGGAGAATACAATGAGCAGTTCTTC.

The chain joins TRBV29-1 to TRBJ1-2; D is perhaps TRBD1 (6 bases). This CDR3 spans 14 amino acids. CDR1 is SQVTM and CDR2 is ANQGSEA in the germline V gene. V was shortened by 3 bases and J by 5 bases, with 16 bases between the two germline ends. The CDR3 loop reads CSVESLDRGYGYTF. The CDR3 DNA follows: TGCAGCGTTGAGTCCCTGGACAGAGGGTATGGCTACACCTTC. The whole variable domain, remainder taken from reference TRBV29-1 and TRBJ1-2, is SAVISQKPSRDICQRGTSLTIQCQVDSQVTMMFWYRQQPGQSLTLIATANQGSEATYESGFVIDKFPISRPNLTFSTLTVSNMSPEDSSIYLCSVESLDRGYGYTFGSGTRLTVV.

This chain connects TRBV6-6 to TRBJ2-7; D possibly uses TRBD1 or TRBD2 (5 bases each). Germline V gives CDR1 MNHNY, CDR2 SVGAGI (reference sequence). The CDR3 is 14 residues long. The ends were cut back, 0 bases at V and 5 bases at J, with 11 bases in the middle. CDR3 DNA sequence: TGTGCCAGCAGTTACTCCGGGGCGGAGAACGAGCAGTACTTC. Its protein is CASSYSGAENEQYF.

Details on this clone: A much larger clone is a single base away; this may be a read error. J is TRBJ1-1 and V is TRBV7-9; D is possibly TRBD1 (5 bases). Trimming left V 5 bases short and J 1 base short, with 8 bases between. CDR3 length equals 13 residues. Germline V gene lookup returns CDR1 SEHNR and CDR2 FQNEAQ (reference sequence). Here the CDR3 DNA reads TGTGCCAGCAGCAAACAGGAGAACACTGAAGCTTTCTTT. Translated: CASSKQENTEAFF.

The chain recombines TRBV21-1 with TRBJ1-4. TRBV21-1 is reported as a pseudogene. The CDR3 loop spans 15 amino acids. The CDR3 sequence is CASRTYKVHNEKLFF. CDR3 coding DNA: TGTGCCAGCAGAACCTACAAGGTGCATAATGAAAAACTGTTTTTT.

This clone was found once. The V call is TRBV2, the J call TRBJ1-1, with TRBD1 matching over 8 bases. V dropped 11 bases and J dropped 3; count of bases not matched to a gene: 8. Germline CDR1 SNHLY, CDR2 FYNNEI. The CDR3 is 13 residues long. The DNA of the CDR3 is TGTGCCGGGCAGGGGGCATTATACACTGAAGCTTTCTTT. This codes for CAGQGALYTEAFF. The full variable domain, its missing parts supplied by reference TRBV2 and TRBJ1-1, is EPEVTQTPSHQVTQMGQEVILRCVPISNHLYFYWYRQILGQKVEFLVSFYNNEISEKSEIFDDQFSVERPDGSNFTLKIRSTKLEDSAMYFCAGQGALYTEAFFGQGTRLTVV.

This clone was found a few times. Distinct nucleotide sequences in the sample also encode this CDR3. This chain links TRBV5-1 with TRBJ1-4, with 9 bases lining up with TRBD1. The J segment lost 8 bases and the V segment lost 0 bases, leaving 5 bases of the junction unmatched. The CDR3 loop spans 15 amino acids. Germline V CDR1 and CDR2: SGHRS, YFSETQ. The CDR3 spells CASSLGDRDGEKLFF. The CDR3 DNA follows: TGCGCCAGCAGCTTGGGGGACAGGGACGGCGAAAAACTGTTTTTT.